This T cell receptor beta chain was captured by sequencing in a study of blood T cell repertoires in COVID-19. Study information: PBMCs, B-cell-depleted T cells, or T cells provided the cDNA or gDNA that made up the material.

The CDR3 length is 15 residues. Authors' methods: Amplification with reference gene primers provided the estimates of nucleated cell counts. TCRdb's table, derived via immunoSEQ multiplex PCR, lists solely in-frame clones and lacks some. V and J calls and clone size come straight from that table; D and trimming were deduced from the DNA. The data show approximately 140,000 clones, roughly 86% seen once. This clonotype originated in a woman in her fifties or sixties with acute COVID-19. The J gene is TRBJ2-1, the V gene TRBV21-1; TRBD2, the table's D call, lacks a check against the DNA. TRBV21-1 is recorded as a pseudogene. The sample was PBMCs or T cells enriched from blood (not recorded which). The CDR3 DNA sequence: TGTGCCAGCAGCAACCGCACTCTCCTTATCAATGAGCAGTTCTTC. This encodes CASSNRTLLINEQFF.